This T cell receptor (beta chain) was documented in a study of regulatory T cells in long-lasting Graves disease. At least ten counts were recorded for this clonotype. The trim removed 0 bases at V and 7 bases at J, leaving 13 bases unmatched. There are 18 residues in the CDR3. In germline, CDR1 is SGHTA, CDR2 FQGTGA. According to the study, TCR beta libraries were built with iRepertoire HTBI primers and CDR3-region Arm-PCR. TCRdb re-analysed the multiplex PCR reads in MiXCR, keeping a single row per CDR3 protein. Among more than 300,000 distinct CDR3 sequences listed, around 15% were seen once. Stated time point: newly diagnosed GD, antithyroid drugs for less than 3 months. With RNA extracted from PBMCs as input, the TCR library was made. This same sample was also taken into another study, of T cells in Graves' hyperthyroidism and ophthalmopathy. That report notes: The model anticipated ophthalmopathy a median around six months pre-onset.

The chain links TRBV7-3 to TRBJ2-1, with 9 bases aligning to TRBD2. This specimen consisted of peripheral blood mononuclear cells (PBMCs), obtained at new diagnosis, from a patient treated with antithyroid drugs. This clonotype originated in a woman aged 18 to 35 with Graves disease. CDR3 nucleotides: TGTGCCAGCAGCTTAACGGTTGTCCTAGCGGGACCCGGGAATGAGCAGTTCTTC. This gives the protein CASSLTVVLAGPGNEQFF.